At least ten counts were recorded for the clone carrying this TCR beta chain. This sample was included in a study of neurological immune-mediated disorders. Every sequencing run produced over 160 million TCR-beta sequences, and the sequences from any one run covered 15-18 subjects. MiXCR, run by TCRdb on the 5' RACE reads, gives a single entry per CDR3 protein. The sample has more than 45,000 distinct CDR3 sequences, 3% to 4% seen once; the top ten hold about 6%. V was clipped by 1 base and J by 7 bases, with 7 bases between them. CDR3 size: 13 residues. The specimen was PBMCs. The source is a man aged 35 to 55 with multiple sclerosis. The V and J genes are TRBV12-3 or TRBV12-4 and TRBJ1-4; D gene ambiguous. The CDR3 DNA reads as TGTGCCAGCAGTTTAGTCCAAGGTGAAAAACTGTTTTTT. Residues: CASSLVQGEKLFF.